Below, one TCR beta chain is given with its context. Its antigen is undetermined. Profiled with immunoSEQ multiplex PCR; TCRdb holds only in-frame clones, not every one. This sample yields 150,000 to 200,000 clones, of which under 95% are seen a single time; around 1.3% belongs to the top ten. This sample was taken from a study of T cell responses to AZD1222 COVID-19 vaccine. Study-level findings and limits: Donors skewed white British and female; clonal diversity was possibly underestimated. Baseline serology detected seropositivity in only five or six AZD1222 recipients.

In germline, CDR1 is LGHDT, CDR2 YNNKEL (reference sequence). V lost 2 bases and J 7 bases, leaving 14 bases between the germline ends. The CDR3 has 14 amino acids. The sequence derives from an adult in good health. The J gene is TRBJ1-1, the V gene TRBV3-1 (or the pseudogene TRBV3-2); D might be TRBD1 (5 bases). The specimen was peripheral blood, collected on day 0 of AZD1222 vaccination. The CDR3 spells CASSQRAGTFEAFF. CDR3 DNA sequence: TGTGCCAGCAGCCAAAGGGCCGGGACCTTTGAAGCTTTCTTT.